This T cell receptor beta chain emerged from a study of neurological immune-mediated disorders. Ten or more counts support this clonotype. From the 5' RACE reads, TCRdb called clonotypes with MiXCR, one entry per CDR3 protein. This sample carries 55,000 to 85,000 distinct CDR3 sequences, 3.2% of them seen once, and the ten largest clones take about 5%. The CDR3 runs to 13 residues. V lost 6 bases to trimming and J lost 8 bases, with 16 bases between them. CDR1 SNHLY and CDR2 FYNNEI come from the germline V gene. The chain has TRBV2 and TRBJ1-2, with D possibly being TRBD1 (6 bases). Sequenced sample: PBMCs. This receptor was identified in a woman between 50 and 59 years old with multiple sclerosis. This CDR3 reads CASRSTGIVGYTF. CDR3 DNA sequence: TGTGCCAGCAGGAGCACAGGGATTGTGGGCTACACCTTC. The full variable domain, its missing parts supplied by reference TRBV2 and TRBJ1-2, is EPEVTQTPSHQVTQMGQEVILRCVPISNHLYFYWYRQILGQKVEFLVSFYNNEISEKSEIFDDQFSVERPDGSNFTLKIRSTKLEDSAMYFCASRSTGIVGYTFGSGTRLTVV.